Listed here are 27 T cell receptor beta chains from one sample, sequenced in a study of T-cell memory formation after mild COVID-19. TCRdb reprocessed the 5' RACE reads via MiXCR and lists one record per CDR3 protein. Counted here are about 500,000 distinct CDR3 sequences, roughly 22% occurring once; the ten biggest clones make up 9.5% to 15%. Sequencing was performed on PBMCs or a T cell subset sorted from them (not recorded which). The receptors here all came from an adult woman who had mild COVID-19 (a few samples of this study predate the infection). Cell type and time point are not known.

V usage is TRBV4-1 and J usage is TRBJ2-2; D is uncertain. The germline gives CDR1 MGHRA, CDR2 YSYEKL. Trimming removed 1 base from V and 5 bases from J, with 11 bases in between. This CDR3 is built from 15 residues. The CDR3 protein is CASSQGPTVTGELFF. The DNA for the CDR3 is TGCGCCAGCAGCCAAGGTCCTACGGTTACCGGGGAGCTGTTTTTT.

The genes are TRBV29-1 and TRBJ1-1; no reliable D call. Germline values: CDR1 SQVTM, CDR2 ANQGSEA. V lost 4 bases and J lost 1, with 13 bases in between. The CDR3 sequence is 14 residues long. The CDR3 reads CSVVPGLGNTEAFF. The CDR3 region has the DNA TGCAGCGTTGTCCCCGGGTTGGGGAACACTGAAGCTTTCTTT.

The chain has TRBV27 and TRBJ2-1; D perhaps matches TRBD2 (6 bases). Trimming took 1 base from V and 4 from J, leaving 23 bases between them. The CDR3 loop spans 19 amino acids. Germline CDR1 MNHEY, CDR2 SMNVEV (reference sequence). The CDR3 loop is CASSLWVGGELVRYNEQFF. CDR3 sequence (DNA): TGTGCCAGCAGTTTATGGGTGGGGGGAGAACTAGTGAGGTACAATGAGCAGTTCTTC.

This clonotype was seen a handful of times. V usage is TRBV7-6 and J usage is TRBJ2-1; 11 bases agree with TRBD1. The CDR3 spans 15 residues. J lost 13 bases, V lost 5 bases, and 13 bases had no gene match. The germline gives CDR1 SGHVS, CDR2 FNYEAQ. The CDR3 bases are TGTGCCAGCAGCGCCGGGACAGGGGGAATGGGTGATCAGTTCTTC. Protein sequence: CASSAGTGGMGDQFF.

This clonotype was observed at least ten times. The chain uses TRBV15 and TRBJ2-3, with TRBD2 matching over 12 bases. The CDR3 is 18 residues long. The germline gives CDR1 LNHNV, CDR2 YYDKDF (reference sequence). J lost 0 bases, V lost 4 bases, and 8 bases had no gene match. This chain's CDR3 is CATSTGLAGPISTDTQYF. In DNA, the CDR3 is TGTGCCACCAGCACCGGACTAGCGGGGCCCATTAGCACAGATACGCAGTATTTT.

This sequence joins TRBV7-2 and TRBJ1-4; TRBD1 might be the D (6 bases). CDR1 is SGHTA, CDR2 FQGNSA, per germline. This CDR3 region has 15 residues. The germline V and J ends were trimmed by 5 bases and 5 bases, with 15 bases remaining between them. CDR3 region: CASSPRGGRNEKLFF. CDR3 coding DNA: TGTGCCAGCAGCCCCCGGGGGGGGCGGAATGAAAAACTGTTTTTT. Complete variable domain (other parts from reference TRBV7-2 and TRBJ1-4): GAGVSQSPSNKVTEKGKDVELRCDPISGHTALYWYRQSLGQGLEFLIYFQGNSAPDKSGLPSDRFSAERTGGSVSTLTIQRTQQEDSAVYLCASSPRGGRNEKLFFGSGTQLSVL.

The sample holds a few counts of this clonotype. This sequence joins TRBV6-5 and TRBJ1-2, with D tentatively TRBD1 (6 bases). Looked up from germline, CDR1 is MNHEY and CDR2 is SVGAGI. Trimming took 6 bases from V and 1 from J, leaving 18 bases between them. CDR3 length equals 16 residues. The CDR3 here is CASRAGPDRLNYGYTF. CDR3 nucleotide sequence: TGTGCCAGCAGAGCTGGCCCCGACAGGCTTAACTATGGCTACACCTTC.

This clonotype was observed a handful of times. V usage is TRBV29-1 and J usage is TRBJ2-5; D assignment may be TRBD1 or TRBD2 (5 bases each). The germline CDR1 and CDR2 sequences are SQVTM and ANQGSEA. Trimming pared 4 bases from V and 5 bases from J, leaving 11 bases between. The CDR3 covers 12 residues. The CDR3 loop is CSVGRGVETQYF. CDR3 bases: TGCAGCGTTGGAAGGGGAGTCGAGACCCAGTACTTC. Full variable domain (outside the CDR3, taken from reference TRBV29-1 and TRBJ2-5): SAVISQKPSRDICQRGTSLTIQCQVDSQVTMMFWYRQQPGQSLTLIATANQGSEATYESGFVIDKFPISRPNLTFSTLTVSNMSPEDSSIYLCSVGRGVETQYFGPGTRLLVL.

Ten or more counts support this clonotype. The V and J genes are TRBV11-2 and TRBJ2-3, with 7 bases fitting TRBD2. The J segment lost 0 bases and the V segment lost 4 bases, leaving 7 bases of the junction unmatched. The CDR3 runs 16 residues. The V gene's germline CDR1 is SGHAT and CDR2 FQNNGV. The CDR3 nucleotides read TGTGCCAGCAGCTCCGGGGCGGGAGTGAGCACAGATACGCAGTATTTT. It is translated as CASSSGAGVSTDTQYF.

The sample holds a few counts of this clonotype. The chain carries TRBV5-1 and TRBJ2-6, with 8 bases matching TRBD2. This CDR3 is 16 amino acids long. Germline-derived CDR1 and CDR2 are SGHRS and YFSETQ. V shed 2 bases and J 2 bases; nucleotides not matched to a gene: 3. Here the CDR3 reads CASSFLGGAGANVLTF. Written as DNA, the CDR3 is TGCGCCAGCAGCTTCCTCGGGGGGGCTGGGGCCAACGTCCTGACTTTC.

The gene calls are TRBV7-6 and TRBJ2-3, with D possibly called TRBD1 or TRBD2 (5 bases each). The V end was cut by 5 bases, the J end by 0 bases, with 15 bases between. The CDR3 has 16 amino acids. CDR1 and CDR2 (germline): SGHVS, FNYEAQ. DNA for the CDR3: TGTGCCAGCAGCCTCCCCCCGGGGCAGAGCACAGATACGCAGTATTTT. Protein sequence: CASSLPPGQSTDTQYF.

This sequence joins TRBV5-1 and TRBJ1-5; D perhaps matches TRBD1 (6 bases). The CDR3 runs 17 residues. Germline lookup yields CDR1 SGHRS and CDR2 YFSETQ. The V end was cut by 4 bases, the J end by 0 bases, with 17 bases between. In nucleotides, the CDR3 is TGCGCCAGCAGCCCCAGCCCAGGGACAAATAGCAATCAGCCCCAGCATTTT. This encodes CASSPSPGTNSNQPQHF.

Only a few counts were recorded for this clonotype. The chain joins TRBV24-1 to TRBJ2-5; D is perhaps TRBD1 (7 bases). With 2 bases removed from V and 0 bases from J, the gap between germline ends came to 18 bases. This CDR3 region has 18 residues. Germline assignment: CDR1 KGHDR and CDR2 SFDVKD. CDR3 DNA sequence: TGTGCCACCAGTGATTCAAGAGCAGGGGGGACGTACCAAGAGACCCAGTACTTC. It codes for CATSDSRAGGTYQETQYF.

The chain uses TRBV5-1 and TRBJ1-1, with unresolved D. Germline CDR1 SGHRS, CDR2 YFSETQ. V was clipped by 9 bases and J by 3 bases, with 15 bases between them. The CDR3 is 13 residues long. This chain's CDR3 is CATGDPDDTEAFF. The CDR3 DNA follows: TGCGCCACCGGGGATCCCGATGACACTGAAGCTTTCTTT.

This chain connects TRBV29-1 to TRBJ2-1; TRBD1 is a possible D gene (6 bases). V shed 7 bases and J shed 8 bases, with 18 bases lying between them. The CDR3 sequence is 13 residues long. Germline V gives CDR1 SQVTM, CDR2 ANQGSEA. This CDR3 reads CSGEQGLNDEQFF. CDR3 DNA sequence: TGCAGCGGCGAACAGGGTTTGAACGATGAGCAGTTCTTC.

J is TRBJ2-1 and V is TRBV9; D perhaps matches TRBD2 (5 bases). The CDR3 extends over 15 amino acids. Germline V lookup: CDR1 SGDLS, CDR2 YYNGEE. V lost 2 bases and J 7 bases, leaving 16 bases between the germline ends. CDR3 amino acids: CASSVSSGGGNEQFF. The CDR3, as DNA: TGTGCCAGCAGCGTCTCCAGCGGTGGAGGTAATGAGCAGTTCTTC.

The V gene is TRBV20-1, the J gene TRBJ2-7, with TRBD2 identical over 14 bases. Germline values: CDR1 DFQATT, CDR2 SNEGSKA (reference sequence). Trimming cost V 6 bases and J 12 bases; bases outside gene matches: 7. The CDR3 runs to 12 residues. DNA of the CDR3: TGCAGTGCCCTGGGACTAGCGGGAGAGGCGTACTTC. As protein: CSALGLAGEAYF.

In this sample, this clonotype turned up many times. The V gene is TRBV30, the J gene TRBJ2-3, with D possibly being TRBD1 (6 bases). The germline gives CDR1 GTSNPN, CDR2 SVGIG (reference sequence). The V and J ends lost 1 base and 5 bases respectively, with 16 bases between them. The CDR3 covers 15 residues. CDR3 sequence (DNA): TGTGCCTGGAGTGCACAGACAGGATGGGGAGATACGCAGTATTTT. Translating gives CAWSAQTGWGDTQYF.

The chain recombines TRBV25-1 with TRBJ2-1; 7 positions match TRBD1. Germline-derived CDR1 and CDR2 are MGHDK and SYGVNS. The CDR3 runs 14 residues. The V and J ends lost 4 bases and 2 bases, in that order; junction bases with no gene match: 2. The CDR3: CASSGDSTYNEQFF. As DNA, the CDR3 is TGTGCCAGCAGTGGGGACAGTACCTACAATGAGCAGTTCTTC.

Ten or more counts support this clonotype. The CDR3 DNA reads TGTGCCAGCAGCCAAGATAAGCTCGGACAGGGGGCTTCCTACAATGAGCAGTTCTTC. Translation gives CASSQDKLGQGASYNEQFF. This sequence joins TRBV3-1 and TRBJ2-1; TRBD1 agrees at 11 bases. Germline V CDR1 and CDR2: LGHDT, YNNKEL (reference sequence). V was pared by 0 bases and J by 1 base, with 8 bases of the junction left unmatched. The CDR3 covers 19 residues.

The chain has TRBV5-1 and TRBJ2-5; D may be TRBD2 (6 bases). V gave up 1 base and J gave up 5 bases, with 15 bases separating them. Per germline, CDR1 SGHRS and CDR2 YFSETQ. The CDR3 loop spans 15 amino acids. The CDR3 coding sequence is TGCGCCAGCAGCTTGAGTGGGACTCACCTGGAGACCCAGTACTTC. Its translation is CASSLSGTHLETQYF. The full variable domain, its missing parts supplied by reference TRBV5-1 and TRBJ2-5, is KAGVTQTPRYLIKTRGQQVTLSCSPISGHRSVSWYQQTPGQGLQFLFEYFSETQRNKGNFPGRFSGRQFSNSRSEMNVSTLELGDSALYLCASSLSGTHLETQYFGPGTRLLVL.

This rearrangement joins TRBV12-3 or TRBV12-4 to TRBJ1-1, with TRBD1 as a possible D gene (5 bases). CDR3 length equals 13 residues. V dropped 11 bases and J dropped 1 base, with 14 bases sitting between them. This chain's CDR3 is CAVTIRANTEAFF. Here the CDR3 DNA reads TGTGCCGTTACTATCAGGGCGAACACTGAAGCTTTCTTT.

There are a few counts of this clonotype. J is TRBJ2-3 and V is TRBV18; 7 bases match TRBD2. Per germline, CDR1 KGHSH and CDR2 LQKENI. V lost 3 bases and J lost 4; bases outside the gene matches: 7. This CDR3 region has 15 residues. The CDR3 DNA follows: TGTGCCAGCTCACCGTCGGGGAGGGCCCCAGATACGCAGTATTTT. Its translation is CASSPSGRAPDTQYF. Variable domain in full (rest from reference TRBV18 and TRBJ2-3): NAGVMQNPRHLVRRRGQEARLRCSPMKGHSHVYWYRQLPEEGLKFMVYLQKENIIDESGMPKERFSAEFPKEGPSILRIQQVVRGDSAAYFCASSPSGRAPDTQYFGPGTRLTVL.

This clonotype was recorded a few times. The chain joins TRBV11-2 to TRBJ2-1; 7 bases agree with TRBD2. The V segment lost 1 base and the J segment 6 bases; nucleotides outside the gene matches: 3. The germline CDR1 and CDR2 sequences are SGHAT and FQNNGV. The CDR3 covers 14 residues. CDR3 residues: CASSLGGTINEQFF. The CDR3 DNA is TGTGCCAGCAGCTTAGGAGGGACTATCAATGAGCAGTTCTTC.

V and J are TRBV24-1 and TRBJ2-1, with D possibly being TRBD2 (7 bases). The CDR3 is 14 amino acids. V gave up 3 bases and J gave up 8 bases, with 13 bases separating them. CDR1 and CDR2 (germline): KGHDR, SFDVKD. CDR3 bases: TGTGCCACCAGTGATCCTCGGGGGGCGGATGAGCAGTTCTTC. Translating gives CATSDPRGADEQFF.

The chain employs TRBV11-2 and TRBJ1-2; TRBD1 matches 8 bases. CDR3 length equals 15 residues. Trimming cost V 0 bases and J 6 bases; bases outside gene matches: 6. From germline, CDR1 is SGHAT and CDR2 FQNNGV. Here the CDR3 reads CASSLEWGRGHGYTF. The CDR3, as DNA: TGTGCCAGCAGCTTAGAGTGGGGCAGGGGGCATGGCTACACCTTC.

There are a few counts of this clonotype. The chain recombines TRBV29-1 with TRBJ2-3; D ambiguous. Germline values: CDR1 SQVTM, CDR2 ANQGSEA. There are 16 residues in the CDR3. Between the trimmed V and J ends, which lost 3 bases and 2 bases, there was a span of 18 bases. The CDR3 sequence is CSVEVLPHQYTDTQYF. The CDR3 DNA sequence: TGCAGCGTTGAGGTACTCCCTCACCAATACACAGATACGCAGTATTTT.